Sequencing of this T cell receptor beta chain was carried out in a study of human T cells and chemical hapten exposure (dated by TCRdb to the early 2020s). With respect to the entire study: Libraries were pooled for sequencing, and variation in per-sample TCR yields was attributed mainly to small differences in library volumes within the pool. In alopecia patients, the study followed how the peripheral blood TCR repertoire changed in vivo over primary and secondary sensitization to diphenylcyclopropenone (DPC), a hapten. Both TCR alpha and TCR beta chains were sequenced from each blood RNA sample. The investigation overall reported the following: No change with DPC sensitization was found in the number of TCRs above 1 in 1000 frequency, and no evidence of global repertoire structure alterations was found. After repeated subsampling, changes were observed in the strength of the expansion versus patch-test correlation and in the threshold at which the correlation became significant.

This clonotype was counted only a few times. The antigen this receptor binds is unknown. Qualities for individual bases were not recorded, and no much larger clone is one base off. The CDR3 numbers 14 residues from cysteine through phenylalanine. The read is trimmed to its CDR3 DNA, 42 bases read in frame from base 1. CDR1 and CDR2, looked up from the germline V gene, are SGHRS and YFSETQ. Trimming accounts for 2 bases at V and 5 bases at J, while the number of junction bases matched to no gene is 2. Sample time point, as interpreted from the label and publication: healthy volunteer bleed at 2 weeks. Unfractionated whole blood was collected in Tempus Blood RNA tubes, and total RNA was extracted from that blood. Five or six healthy volunteers were used as TCR sequencing controls and were bled at day 0, 2 weeks and 6 weeks. Library construction relied on RACE. This sample was sequenced with a NextSeq 500. During library preparation, unique molecular identifiers were attached to individual cDNA molecules so that TCRs could be counted quantitatively and reproducibly. In the original analysis: Samples had a median of roughly 98,000 TCRs, with a range from 23,224 to 690,600. The Decombinator software suite was used to annotate the V, J and CDR3 of the TCR reads. To make PS versus PT1 abundance plots, every sample was subsampled to the same number of TCRs (28,000). Expanded TCRs were defined as absent before sensitization and observed at least eight times at the 2-week time point. TCRdb trimmed public reads at Q25 via fastp, called clones via MiXCR and kept in-frame beta chains. Identical CDR3 protein sequences are pooled into one entry, listed with their most common genes and DNA. The V and J calls here are based on TCRdb, not the publication. Here the sample has around 130,000 distinct CDR3 sequences; about 8.2% occur a single time. 1.5% to 2% of the sample belongs to the ten largest clones.

This TCR came from a male donor in good health. Some clones in this sample may be carry-over from other donors' samples. Recombination joined TRBV5-1 with TRBJ2-7; 12 of the junction bases match TRBD2. Sequenced material: whole blood. For the CDR3, the sequence is CASSFGLAGNEQYF. The DNA sequence reads TGCGCCAGCAGCTTCGGACTAGCGGGAAACGAGCAGTACTTC.